Below, one TCR beta chain is given with its context. Its antigen is still unknown. The data stem from a study of shared clonotypes between healthy human individuals. Overall study results and limits: Sampling involved blood alone; tissue repertoires likely differ. What limited the represented genetic and exposure-history diversity was the small number of donors.

Between the trimmed V and J ends, which lost 2 bases and 1 base, there was a span of 10 bases. The CDR3 is 15 residues long. Germline lookup yields CDR1 MRHNA and CDR2 SNTAGT. Genomic DNA of each subset was evenly split across several immunoSEQ plates. Per the original data handling: Without quality scores, immunoSEQ junctional reads could not be filtered like full-length reads. Method: immunoSEQ multiplex PCR; TCRdb's copy keeps in-frame clones and lacks some. That table gives V, J and clone size, and the DNA gave D and trimming. Of approximately 440,000 clones in the sample, roughly four fifths were seen once.

The receptor was derived from a woman in her thirties or forties in good health. Some clones in this sample may be carry-over from other donors' samples. The sample consisted of PBMCs. This chain uses TRBV6-4 with TRBJ2-3; D might be TRBD1 or TRBD2, each matching 5 bases. The CDR3 sequence: CASSDGRGGTDTQYF. CDR3 nucleotide sequence: TGTGCCAGCAGTGACGGTAGGGGAGGCACAGATACGCAGTATTTT.